The 21 T cell receptor beta chains presented below share a single source sample, sequenced in a study of blood T cell repertoires in COVID-19. Clones were read by immunoSEQ multiplex PCR, and TCRdb kept only the in-frame ones, dropping some. The sample records fewer than 250,000 clones, over 75% being singletons. The material sequenced was peripheral blood. These receptors were taken from a woman in her fifties or sixties with acute or convalescent COVID-19.

This sequence joins TRBV19 and TRBJ2-7; D might be TRBD1 (5 bases). The germline V and J ends were trimmed by 6 bases and 3 bases, with 24 bases remaining between them. In germline, CDR1 is LNHDA, CDR2 SQIVND (reference sequence). This CDR3 is 17 amino acids long. CDR3 nucleotides: TGTGCCAGTAGCAAGTCCTTGGAAGGGGAACTCGACTACGAGCAGTACTTC. The encoded protein is CASSKSLEGELDYEQYF.

This chain joins TRBV28 and TRBJ2-7; 7 nucleotides match TRBD1. The CDR3 has 15 amino acids. With 3 bases clipped from V and 4 bases from J, the junction kept 9 bases outside the gene matches. Germline assignment: CDR1 MDHEN and CDR2 SYDVKM. Here the CDR3 reads CASSFSSTGRYEQYF. The CDR3 coding sequence is TGTGCCAGCAGTTTCTCCTCGACAGGGCGGTACGAGCAGTACTTC.

The chain recombines TRBV7-2 with TRBJ1-5; weak D call: TRBD1 (6 bases). The germline CDR1 and CDR2 sequences are SGHTA and FQGNSA. The CDR3 consists of 14 residues. V dropped 1 base and J dropped 9 bases, with 13 bases sitting between them. The CDR3 loop reads CASSLEEGGLPQHF. The CDR3 nucleotides read TGTGCCAGCAGCTTAGAGGAGGGGGGGCTGCCCCAGCATTTT.

The gene calls are TRBV3-1 (or the pseudogene TRBV3-2) and TRBJ2-3; 9 nucleotides match TRBD2. Germline CDR1 LGHDT, CDR2 YNNKEL (reference sequence). CDR3 length equals 16 residues. V was pared by 5 bases and J by 6 bases, with 12 bases of the junction left unmatched. The CDR3 region has the DNA TGTGCCAGCAGCTTTGGGACTAGCCTGAGAGGTGATACGCAGTATTTT. Amino acid sequence: CASSFGTSLRGDTQYF.

The V gene is TRBV18, the J gene TRBJ1-5; no definite D call. V dropped 2 bases and J dropped 11 bases, with 16 bases sitting between them. The CDR3 loop spans 14 amino acids. Germline loops: CDR1 KGHSH, CDR2 LQKENI. The CDR3 DNA is TGTGCCAGCTCACCAGGCAGGCCTCGGGAGGCCCAGCATTTT. Its protein product is CASSPGRPREAQHF. Based on the CDR3 plus reference TRBV18 and TRBJ1-5, the full variable domain is NAGVMQNPRHLVRRRGQEARLRCSPMKGHSHVYWYRQLPEEGLKFMVYLQKENIIDESGMPKERFSAEFPKEGPSILRIQQVVRGDSAAYFCASSPGRPREAQHFGDGTRLSIL.

The chain has TRBV18 and TRBJ2-3; TRBD1 matches at 8 bases. With 4 bases clipped from V and 1 base from J, the junction kept 4 bases outside the gene matches. Germline V lookup: CDR1 KGHSH, CDR2 LQKENI. CDR3 length: 15 amino acids. CDR3 sequence: CASSRVDRGTDTQYF. As DNA, the CDR3 is TGTGCCAGCTCACGAGTGGACAGGGGCACAGATACGCAGTATTTT.

The count of this clone is one. V and J are TRBV20-1 and TRBJ1-2; D is possibly TRBD1 (6 bases). The CDR3 has 11 residues. From germline, CDR1 is DFQATT and CDR2 SNEGSKA (reference sequence). V lost 5 bases, J lost 9 bases, and 13 bases lay in between. CDR3 in amino acids: CSAWTAGRYTF. DNA of the CDR3: TGCAGTGCTTGGACAGCCGGCCGCTACACCTTC.

DNA for the CDR3: TGTGCCACCAGCAGAGCCGGCTCCGGAGACGGGCAGTACTTC. This translates into CATSRAGSGDGQYF. The rearrangement joins TRBV15 to TRBJ2-7; unclear D gene. The CDR3 runs to 14 residues. The V end lost 1 base, the J end lost 9 bases, and 16 bases lay between the germline ends. Germline-derived CDR1 and CDR2 are LNHNV and YYDKDF (reference sequence).

The chain uses TRBV9 and TRBJ2-4, with 8 bases fitting TRBD2. Germline trimming cut 5 bases from V and 7 bases from J; bases unmatched to any gene: 11. CDR3 size: 15 residues. Germline CDR1 is SGDLS and CDR2 is YYNGEE. Written as DNA, the CDR3 is TGTGCCAGCAGTACTTCTACTAGCGGTGGGAACATTCAGTACTTC. It translates to CASSTSTSGGNIQYF.

The rearrangement joins TRBV19 to TRBJ1-1; D possibly corresponds to TRBD1 (5 bases). V dropped 7 bases and J dropped 0 bases, with 15 bases sitting between them. This CDR3 region has 15 residues. Germline loops: CDR1 LNHDA, CDR2 SQIVND (reference sequence). The CDR3 region has the DNA TGTGCCAGTACCACGTCGGGGGGGTTGAACACTGAAGCTTTCTTT. It yields the protein CASTTSGGLNTEAFF.

The chain is built from TRBV27 and TRBJ2-7; D is possibly TRBD2 (6 bases). Trimming stripped 2 bases from V and 3 bases from J, with 17 bases between. The CDR3 is 16 amino acids. In germline, CDR1 is MNHEY, CDR2 SMNVEV (reference sequence). In DNA, the CDR3 is TGTGCCAGCAGTTTAACCGGTGGCGGGGCGGGCTACGAGCAGTACTTC. Residues: CASSLTGGGAGYEQYF.

In nucleotides, the CDR3 is TGTGCCAGCAGGAGGACTAGCGGAGACACCGGGGAGCTGTTTTTT. Amino acid sequence: CASRRTSGDTGELFF. The chain joins TRBV3-1 (or the pseudogene TRBV3-2) to TRBJ2-2, with TRBD2 identical over 10 bases. After removal of 6 bases from V and 3 bases from J, the junction contained 4 bases not matched to a gene. This CDR3 is 15 amino acids long. Germline-derived CDR1 and CDR2 are LGHDT and YNNKEL (reference sequence).

CDR3 coding DNA: TGTGCCAGCAGTTCGGGACTAGCCAAAAACATTCAGTACTTC. This translates into CASSSGLAKNIQYF. The chain recombines TRBV27 with TRBJ2-4; D is perhaps TRBD2 (6 bases). The CDR3 runs to 14 residues. The germline gives CDR1 MNHEY, CDR2 SMNVEV (reference sequence). With 4 bases removed from V and 0 bases from J, the gap between germline ends came to 7 bases.

The gene calls are TRBV10-3 and TRBJ2-1, with D tentatively TRBD2 (6 bases). Germline lookup yields CDR1 ENHRY and CDR2 SYGVKD. The CDR3 spans 15 residues. Trimming removed 10 bases from V and 0 bases from J, with 16 bases in between. CDR3 region: CATGTVSSSYNEQFF. The CDR3, as DNA: TGTGCCACCGGGACTGTATCAAGCTCCTACAATGAGCAGTTCTTC.

The chain has TRBV19 and TRBJ1-2, with TRBD1 matching 9 bases. The germline CDR1 and CDR2 sequences are LNHDA and SQIVND (reference sequence). The CDR3 spans 15 residues. Unmatched junction bases numbered 5, after V lost 2 bases and J lost 4 bases. As DNA, the CDR3 is TGTGCCAGTAGTATATTGGGACAGGGAGCCTATGGCTACACCTTC. This codes for CASSILGQGAYGYTF.

The chain is built from TRBV12-3 or TRBV12-4 and TRBJ2-5; no definite D call. This CDR3 has 13 amino acids. V lost 7 bases, J lost 0 bases, and 9 bases lay in between. The CDR3 loop reads CASTPRYQETQYF. The CDR3 DNA follows: TGTGCCAGCACCCCTAGGTACCAAGAGACCCAGTACTTC.

The chain couples TRBV5-6 to TRBJ2-7; D is possibly TRBD1 (5 bases). V lost 0 bases and J lost 2, with 9 bases in between. The CDR3 covers 14 residues. Per the germline V gene, CDR1 is SGHDT and CDR2 is YYEEEE. The CDR3 coding sequence is TGTGCCAGCAGCTTGGAGGGGCCCACCTACGAGCAGTACTTC. Encoded protein: CASSLEGPTYEQYF.

This chain uses TRBV10-1 with TRBJ2-3; possibly TRBD1 for D (6 bases). The CDR3 has 13 amino acids. Trimming cost V 5 bases and J 4 bases, with 10 bases left between them. Per germline, CDR1 WNHNN and CDR2 SYGVQD (reference sequence). The DNA of the CDR3 is TGCGCCAGCAGTCACAGGGCGGCAGATACGCAGTATTTT. Amino acid sequence: CASSHRAADTQYF.

This clone has only one observation. The DNA for the CDR3 is TGTGCCAGCAGCTTAAGGGGTAGCGGTCCAGTTGTGGATACGCAGTATTTT. Translated, it gives CASSLRGSGPVVDTQYF. The chain joins TRBV13 to TRBJ2-3, with D possibly matching TRBD2 (6 bases). The CDR3 spans 17 residues. Looked up from germline, CDR1 is PRHDT and CDR2 is FYEKMQ (reference sequence). V lost 2 bases and J lost 6, with 21 bases in between.

V gene TRBV2 combines with J gene TRBJ1-2; D is unclear. This CDR3 region has 13 residues. The germline V gene encodes CDR1 SNHLY and CDR2 FYNNEI. V shed 7 bases and J shed 2 bases, with 11 bases lying between them. CDR3 amino acids: CASIRENNYGYTF. CDR3 sequence (DNA): TGTGCCAGCATTCGGGAAAACAACTATGGCTACACCTTC.

The genes are TRBV6-2 or TRBV6-3 and TRBJ2-5, with a weak D call TRBD1 (5 bases). The germline V and J ends were trimmed by 4 bases and 0 bases, with 9 bases remaining between them. Germline V lookup: CDR1 MNHEY, CDR2 SVGEGT. The CDR3 is 14 amino acids. The CDR3, as DNA: TGTGCCAGCAGTTCGACAGTATACCAAGAGACCCAGTACTTC. It yields the protein CASSSTVYQETQYF.